This is a list of T cell receptor beta chains from one sample in a study of T cells after yellow fever vaccination. Via MiXCR, TCRdb re-called the 5' RACE reads, giving one row per CDR3 protein. The sample has 200,000 to 300,000 distinct CDR3 sequences, roughly 6.3% seen once. Sequencing was performed on CD4+ T cells sorted from PBMCs, taken on the day of the yellow fever booster vaccination. These receptors were obtained from a young man who received the YFV17D yellow fever vaccine. Each CDR3 is given with its conserved first and last residue. Fields, in order: J gene, V gene, clone size, D gene, CDR3 protein, CDR3 DNA. A D gene is named only where the DNA matches it firmly. Where a row states a size, it is once, few, many or the class of an expanded clone; other rows omit it.

j_gene: TRBJ1-1; v_gene: TRBV10-3; abundance: .; d_gene: TRBD1; CDR3aa: CAISPGQGNTEAFF; CDR3nt: TGTGCCATCAGCCCGGGACAGGGGAACACTGAAGCTTTCTTT
j_gene: TRBJ1-2; v_gene: TRBV6-1; abundance: many; d_gene: .; CDR3aa: CASSRGQDYGYTF; CDR3nt: TGTGCCAGCAGCAGAGGACAAGACTATGGCTACACCTTC
j_gene: TRBJ1-5; v_gene: TRBV2; abundance: few; d_gene: TRBD1; CDR3aa: CASGHADREYSNQPQHF; CDR3nt: TGTGCCAGCGGCCACGCTGACAGGGAGTATAGCAATCAGCCCCAGCATTTT
j_gene: TRBJ1-3; v_gene: TRBV7-6; abundance: many; d_gene: .; CDR3aa: CASSFVGGNTIYF; CDR3nt: TGTGCCAGCAGCTTCGTTGGTGGAAACACCATATATTTT
j_gene: TRBJ2-1; v_gene: TRBV29-1; abundance: .; d_gene: TRBD2; CDR3aa: CSVAGWVAGVGNEQFF; CDR3nt: TGCAGCGTGGCGGGCTGGGTAGCGGGAGTCGGGAATGAGCAGTTCTTC
j_gene: TRBJ2-1; v_gene: TRBV4-1; abundance: many; d_gene: TRBD1; CDR3aa: CASSRDRGLNEQFF; CDR3nt: TGCGCCAGCAGCCGAGACAGGGGGCTAAATGAGCAGTTCTTC
j_gene: TRBJ2-2; v_gene: TRBV29-1; abundance: few; d_gene: TRBD2; CDR3aa: CSVLAGSNTGELFF; CDR3nt: TGCAGCGTTTTAGCGGGGTCGAACACCGGGGAGCTGTTTTTT
j_gene: TRBJ2-2; v_gene: TRBV30; abundance: few; d_gene: .; CDR3aa: CAWSGWQNTGELFF; CDR3nt: TGTGCCTGGAGTGGCTGGCAGAACACCGGGGAGCTGTTTTTT
j_gene: TRBJ2-7; v_gene: TRBV15; abundance: many; d_gene: TRBD1; CDR3aa: CATSRGDRARYEQYF; CDR3nt: TGTGCCACCAGCAGAGGCGACAGGGCCCGCTACGAGCAGTACTTC
j_gene: TRBJ1-1; v_gene: TRBV20-1; abundance: many; d_gene: .; CDR3aa: CSAGGNTEAFF; CDR3nt: TGCAGTGCTGGGGGGAACACTGAAGCTTTCTTT
j_gene: TRBJ2-3; v_gene: TRBV20-1; abundance: few; d_gene: .; CDR3aa: CSARDQDISTDTQYF; CDR3nt: TGCAGTGCTAGAGATCAGGATATTAGCACAGATACGCAGTATTTT
j_gene: TRBJ2-7; v_gene: TRBV9; abundance: .; d_gene: TRBD2; CDR3aa: CASSVDGTRPNEQYF; CDR3nt: TGTGCCAGCAGCGTAGATGGGACTAGACCTAACGAGCAGTACTTC
j_gene: TRBJ2-1; v_gene: TRBV12-3/TRBV12-4; abundance: few; d_gene: .; CDR3aa: CASSLSIARNEQFF; CDR3nt: TGTGCCAGCAGTTTATCGATAGCCCGCAATGAGCAGTTCTTC
j_gene: TRBJ2-7; v_gene: TRBV7-2; abundance: few; d_gene: TRBD1; CDR3aa: CASSPQTGESEQYF; CDR3nt: TGTGCCAGCAGCCCTCAGACAGGGGAGAGTGAGCAGTACTTC
j_gene: TRBJ1-1; v_gene: TRBV12-5; abundance: few; d_gene: .; CDR3aa: CASGLGAGSKNTEAFF; CDR3nt: TGTGCTAGTGGTTTAGGGGCAGGGTCGAAAAACACTGAAGCTTTCTTT
j_gene: TRBJ2-7; v_gene: TRBV6-5; abundance: few; d_gene: TRBD1; CDR3aa: CASSPDRGRLYF; CDR3nt: TGTGCCAGCAGTCCGGACAGGGGGCGTTTGTACTTC
j_gene: TRBJ2-5; v_gene: TRBV25-1; abundance: many; d_gene: TRBD2; CDR3aa: CASSDPLGGETQYF; CDR3nt: TGTGCCAGCAGTGACCCCCTCGGGGGGGAGACCCAGTACTTC
j_gene: TRBJ2-4; v_gene: TRBV4-3; abundance: .; d_gene: TRBD2; CDR3aa: CASSQVLAVKNIQYF; CDR3nt: TGCGCCAGCAGCCAAGTTCTAGCGGTAAAAAACATTCAGTACTTC
j_gene: TRBJ2-5; v_gene: TRBV20-1; abundance: .; d_gene: TRBD2; CDR3aa: CSAPIGSGSGETQYF; CDR3nt: TGCAGTGCCCCTATTGGTAGCGGGAGTGGGGAGACCCAGTACTTC
j_gene: TRBJ2-5; v_gene: TRBV11-3; abundance: few; d_gene: .; CDR3aa: CASSLGGHKETQYF; CDR3nt: TGTGCCAGCAGCTTAGGGGGACACAAAGAGACCCAGTACTTC
j_gene: TRBJ2-3; v_gene: TRBV5-1; abundance: .; d_gene: .; CDR3aa: CASSSTSTITDTQYF; CDR3nt: TGCGCCAGCAGCTCAACTTCTACGATCACAGATACGCAGTATTTT
j_gene: TRBJ1-1; v_gene: TRBV29-1; abundance: .; d_gene: .; CDR3aa: CSVGKQSMNTEAFF; CDR3nt: TGCAGCGTTGGTAAACAGTCTATGAACACTGAAGCTTTCTTT
j_gene: TRBJ1-6; v_gene: TRBV30; abundance: few; d_gene: .; CDR3aa: CAWSVGRPHHSPLHF; CDR3nt: TGTGCCTGGAGTGTAGGCCGTCCCCATCATTCACCCCTCCACTTT
j_gene: TRBJ2-3; v_gene: TRBV5-4; abundance: .; d_gene: TRBD2; CDR3aa: CASSSKLAGVTDTQYF; CDR3nt: TGTGCCAGCAGCTCTAAACTAGCGGGGGTCACAGATACGCAGTATTTT
j_gene: TRBJ2-5; v_gene: TRBV7-2; abundance: many; d_gene: TRBD2; CDR3aa: CASSLLAGLQETQYF; CDR3nt: TGTGCCAGCAGCTTACTAGCGGGTTTGCAAGAGACCCAGTACTTC
j_gene: TRBJ1-4; v_gene: TRBV4-3; abundance: .; d_gene: TRBD1; CDR3aa: CASSQKGQGNEKLFF; CDR3nt: TGCGCCAGCAGCCAGAAGGGACAGGGGAATGAAAAACTGTTTTTT
j_gene: TRBJ2-1; v_gene: TRBV20-1; abundance: many; d_gene: TRBD2; CDR3aa: CSAWAAGGSSNEQFF; CDR3nt: TGCAGTGCCTGGGCAGCGGGAGGTTCTAGCAATGAGCAGTTCTTC
j_gene: TRBJ2-7; v_gene: TRBV12-3/TRBV12-4; abundance: .; d_gene: TRBD1; CDR3aa: CASKGDRLKYEQYF; CDR3nt: TGTGCCAGCAAGGGGGACAGACTGAAGTACGAGCAGTACTTC
j_gene: TRBJ1-3; v_gene: TRBV29-1; abundance: few; d_gene: TRBD1; CDR3aa: CSVVDRGQGNTIYF; CDR3nt: TGCAGCGTTGTTGACAGGGGGCAGGGAAACACCATATATTTT
j_gene: TRBJ2-3; v_gene: TRBV10-1; abundance: many; d_gene: TRBD2; CDR3aa: CASSGGGRGDTQYF; CDR3nt: TGCGCCAGCAGTGGCGGGGGGAGAGGAGATACGCAGTATTTT
j_gene: TRBJ1-5; v_gene: TRBV9; abundance: .; d_gene: .; CDR3aa: CASSVEGLRNQPQHF; CDR3nt: TGTGCCAGCAGCGTAGAGGGGTTGAGAAATCAGCCCCAGCATTTT
j_gene: TRBJ2-3; v_gene: TRBV5-6; abundance: few; d_gene: .; CDR3aa: CASSGAGNTQYF; CDR3nt: TGTGCCAGCTCCGGCGCGGGTAATACGCAGTATTTT
j_gene: TRBJ2-7; v_gene: TRBV20-1; abundance: many; d_gene: .; CDR3aa: CSGLRGESSYEQYF; CDR3nt: TGCAGTGGCCTCAGAGGAGAGAGCTCCTACGAGCAGTACTTC
j_gene: TRBJ2-3; v_gene: TRBV5-1; abundance: .; d_gene: .; CDR3aa: CASSRASGTDTQYF; CDR3nt: TGCGCCAGCAGCCGGGCTAGCGGCACAGATACGCAGTATTTT
j_gene: TRBJ2-3; v_gene: TRBV7-8; abundance: many; d_gene: TRBD1; CDR3aa: CASSWDRVADTQYF; CDR3nt: TGTGCCAGCAGCTGGGACAGGGTTGCAGATACGCAGTATTTT
j_gene: TRBJ2-1; v_gene: TRBV20-1; abundance: many; d_gene: .; CDR3aa: CSAREAGSYNEQFF; CDR3nt: TGCAGTGCTAGAGAGGCCGGCTCCTACAATGAGCAGTTCTTC
j_gene: TRBJ2-5; v_gene: TRBV5-6; abundance: many; d_gene: TRBD1; CDR3aa: CASSTTGGETQYF; CDR3nt: TGTGCCAGCAGCACGACAGGGGGAGAGACCCAGTACTTC
j_gene: TRBJ2-6; v_gene: TRBV19; abundance: few; d_gene: .; CDR3aa: CASSFGHASGANVLTF; CDR3nt: TGTGCCAGTAGTTTCGGCCACGCCTCTGGGGCCAACGTCCTGACTTTC
j_gene: TRBJ1-1; v_gene: TRBV6-1; abundance: .; d_gene: TRBD1; CDR3aa: CASRRDSTNTEAFF; CDR3nt: TGTGCCAGCAGGCGGGACAGCACGAACACTGAAGCTTTCTTT
j_gene: TRBJ2-3; v_gene: TRBV7-2; abundance: many; d_gene: TRBD2; CDR3aa: CASSLLAGGGGQYF; CDR3nt: TGTGCCAGCAGCTTACTAGCGGGAGGGGGCGGGCAGTATTTT
j_gene: TRBJ2-7; v_gene: TRBV28; abundance: few; d_gene: .; CDR3aa: CASTPGQATYEQYF; CDR3nt: TGTGCCAGCACCCCGGGGCAGGCGACCTACGAGCAGTACTTC
j_gene: TRBJ2-1; v_gene: TRBV5-5; abundance: .; d_gene: .; CDR3aa: CASSFPLSAMYNEQFF; CDR3nt: TGTGCCAGCAGCTTCCCACTATCGGCGATGTACAATGAGCAGTTCTTC
j_gene: TRBJ2-7; v_gene: TRBV7-8; abundance: many; d_gene: .; CDR3aa: CASSTLEEQYF; CDR3nt: TGTGCCAGCAGCACCCTAGAGGAGCAGTACTTC
j_gene: TRBJ2-3; v_gene: TRBV4-3; abundance: .; d_gene: .; CDR3aa: CASSHEGLSREDTQYF; CDR3nt: TGCGCCAGCAGCCATGAGGGCTTAAGTAGGGAAGATACGCAGTATTTT